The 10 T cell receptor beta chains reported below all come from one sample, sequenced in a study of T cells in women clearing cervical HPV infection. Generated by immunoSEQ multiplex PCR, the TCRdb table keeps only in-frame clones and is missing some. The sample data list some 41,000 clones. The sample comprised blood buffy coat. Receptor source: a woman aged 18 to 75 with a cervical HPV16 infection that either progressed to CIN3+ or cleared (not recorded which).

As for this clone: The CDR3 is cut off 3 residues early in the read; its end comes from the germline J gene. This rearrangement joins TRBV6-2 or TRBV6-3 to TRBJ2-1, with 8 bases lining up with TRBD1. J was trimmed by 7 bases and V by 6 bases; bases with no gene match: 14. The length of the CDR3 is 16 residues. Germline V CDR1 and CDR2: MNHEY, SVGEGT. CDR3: CASSLLDGRQGNEQFF. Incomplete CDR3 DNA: TGTGCCAGCAGCCTTCTGGACGGACGACAGGGGAATGAG.

CDR3 DNA (partial): TGTGCCAGCATACCGGGACTAGCGGGACCCACAGATACG. Its translation is CASIPGLAGPTDT. The whole CDR3 protein reads CASIPGLAGPTDTQYF. The rearrangement joins TRBV7-8 to TRBJ2-3; TRBD2 matches at 13 bases. The read halts 3 residues ahead of the CDR3 end, with the missing end drawn from the germline J gene. V shed 7 bases, J shed 2 bases, and the junction held 6 bases outside the gene matches. CDR1 SGHVS and CDR2 FQNEAQ come from the germline V gene. The CDR3 runs to 16 residues.

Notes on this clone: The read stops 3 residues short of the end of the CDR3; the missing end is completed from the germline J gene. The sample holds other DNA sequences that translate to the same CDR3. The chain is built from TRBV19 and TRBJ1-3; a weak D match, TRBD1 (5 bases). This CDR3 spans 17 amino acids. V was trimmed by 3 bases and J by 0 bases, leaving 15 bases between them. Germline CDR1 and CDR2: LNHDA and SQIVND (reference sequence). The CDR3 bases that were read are TGTGCCAGTAGTATGTCGCTGGCAGGGAGCTCTGGAAACACC. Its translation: CASSMSLAGSSGNT. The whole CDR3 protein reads CASSMSLAGSSGNTIYF. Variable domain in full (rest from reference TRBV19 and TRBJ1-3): DGGITQSPKYLFRKEGQNVTLSCEQNLNHDAMYWYRQDPGQGLRLIYYSQIVNDFQKGDIAEGYSVSREKKESFPLTVTSAQKNPTAFYLCASSMSLAGSSGNTIYFGEGSWLTVV.

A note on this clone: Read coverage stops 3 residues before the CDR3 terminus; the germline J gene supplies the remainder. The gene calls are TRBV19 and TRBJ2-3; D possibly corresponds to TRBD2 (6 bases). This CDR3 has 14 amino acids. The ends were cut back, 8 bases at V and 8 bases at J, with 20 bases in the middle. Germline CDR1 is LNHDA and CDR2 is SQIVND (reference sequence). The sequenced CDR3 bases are TGTGCCAGTCTCGGGACTGGCTTAGGCGGTACG. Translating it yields CASLGTGLGGT. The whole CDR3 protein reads CASLGTGLGGTQYF.

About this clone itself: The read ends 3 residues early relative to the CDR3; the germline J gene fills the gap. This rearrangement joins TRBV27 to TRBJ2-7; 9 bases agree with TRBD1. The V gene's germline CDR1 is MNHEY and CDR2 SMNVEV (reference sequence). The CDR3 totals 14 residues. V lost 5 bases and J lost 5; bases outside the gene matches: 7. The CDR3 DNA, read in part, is TGTGCCAGCAGTGCCGGGACAGGGTCTCACGAG. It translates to CASSAGTGSHE. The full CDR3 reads CASSAGTGSHEQYF.

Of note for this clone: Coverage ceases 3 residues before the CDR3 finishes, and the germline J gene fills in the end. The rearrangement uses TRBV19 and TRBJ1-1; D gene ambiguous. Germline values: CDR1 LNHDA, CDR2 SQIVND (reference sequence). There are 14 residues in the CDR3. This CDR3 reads CASTRAGVIRSAFF. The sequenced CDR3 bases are TGTGCCAGTACCCGAGCCGGGGTTATAAGGTCA.

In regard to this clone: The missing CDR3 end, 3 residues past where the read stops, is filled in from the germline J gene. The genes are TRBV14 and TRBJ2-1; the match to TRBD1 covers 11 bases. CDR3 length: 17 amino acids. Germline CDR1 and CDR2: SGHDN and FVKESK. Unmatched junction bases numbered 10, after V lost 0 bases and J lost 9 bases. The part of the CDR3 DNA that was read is TGTGCCAGCAGCCAAGAGGCTTTGGACAGGGGGCAGGGTGAG. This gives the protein CASSQEALDRGQGE. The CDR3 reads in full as CASSQEALDRGQGEQFF.

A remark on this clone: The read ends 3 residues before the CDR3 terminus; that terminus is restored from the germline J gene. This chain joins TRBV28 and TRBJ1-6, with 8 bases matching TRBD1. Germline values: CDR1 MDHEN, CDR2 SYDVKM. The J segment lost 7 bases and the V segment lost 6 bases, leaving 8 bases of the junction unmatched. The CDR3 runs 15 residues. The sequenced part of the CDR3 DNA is TGTGCCAGCAGATTCACGGACAGGGCAAATTCACCC. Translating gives CASRFTDRANSP. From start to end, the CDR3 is CASRFTDRANSPLHF.

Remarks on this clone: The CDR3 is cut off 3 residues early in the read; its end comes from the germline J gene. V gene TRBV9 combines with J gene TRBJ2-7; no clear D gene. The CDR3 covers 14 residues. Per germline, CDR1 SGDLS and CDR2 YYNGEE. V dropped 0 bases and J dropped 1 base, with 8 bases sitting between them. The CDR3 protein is CASSVASTSYEQYF. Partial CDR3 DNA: TGTGCCAGCAGCGTAGCCTCTACTTCCTACGAG.

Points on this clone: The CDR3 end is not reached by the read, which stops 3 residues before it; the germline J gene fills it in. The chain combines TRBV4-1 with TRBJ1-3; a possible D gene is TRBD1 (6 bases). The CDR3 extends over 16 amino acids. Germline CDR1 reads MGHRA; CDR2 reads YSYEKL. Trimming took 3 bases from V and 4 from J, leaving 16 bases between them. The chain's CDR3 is CASSHPGADLGNTIYF. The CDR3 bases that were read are TGCGCCAGCAGCCATCCAGGGGCCGATCTCGGAAACACC.